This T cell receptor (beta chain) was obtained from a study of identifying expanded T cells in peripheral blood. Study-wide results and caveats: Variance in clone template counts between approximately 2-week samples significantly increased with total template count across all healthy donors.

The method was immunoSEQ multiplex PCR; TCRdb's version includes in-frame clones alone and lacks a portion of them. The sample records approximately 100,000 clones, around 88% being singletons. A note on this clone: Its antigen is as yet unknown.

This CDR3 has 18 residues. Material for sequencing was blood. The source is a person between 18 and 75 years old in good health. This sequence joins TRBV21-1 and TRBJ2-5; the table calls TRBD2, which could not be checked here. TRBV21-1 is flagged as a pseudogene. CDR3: CASSKVRLAGRPKETQYF. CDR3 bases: TGTGCCAGCAGCAAAGTGAGGCTAGCGGGTCGGCCAAAAGAGACCCAGTACTTC.